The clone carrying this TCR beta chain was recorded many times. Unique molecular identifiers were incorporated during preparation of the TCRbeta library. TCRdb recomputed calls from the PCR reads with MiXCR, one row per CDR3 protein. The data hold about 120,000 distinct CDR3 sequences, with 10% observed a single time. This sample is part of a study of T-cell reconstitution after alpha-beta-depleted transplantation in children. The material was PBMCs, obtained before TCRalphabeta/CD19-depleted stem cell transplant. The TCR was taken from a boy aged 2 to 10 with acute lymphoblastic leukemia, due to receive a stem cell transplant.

The CDR3 DNA reads TGTGCCAGCAGCGCATCAAGAACTTATAGCAATCAGCCCCAGCATTTT. Protein sequence: CASSASRTYSNQPQHF. The chain joins TRBV9 to TRBJ1-5; no clear D gene. This CDR3 has 16 amino acids. Germline lookup yields CDR1 SGDLS and CDR2 YYNGEE. Trimming cost V 3 bases and J 0 bases, with 13 bases left between them. The full variable domain, completed using reference TRBV9 and TRBJ1-5, is DSGVTQTPKHLITATGQRVTLRCSPRSGDLSVYWYQQSLDQGLQFLIQYYNGEERAKGNILERFSAQQFPDLHSELNLSSLELGDSALYFCASSASRTYSNQPQHFGDGTRLSIL.